This T cell receptor beta chain was captured by sequencing in a study of OX40 agonist ivuxolimab in advanced cancers. Study information: Three patients showed partial responses: one hepatocellular carcinoma and two cutaneous melanoma cases.

V was clipped by 5 bases and J by 2 bases, with 13 bases between them. Germline values: CDR1 LNHDA, CDR2 SQIVND (reference sequence). This CDR3 contains 15 residues. Sampled blood was obtained at baseline, cycle 4 day 1, and cycle 7 day 1. About this clone: Its specificity is unknown.

Some clones are missing from TCRdb's copy, which holds only in-frame ones; the method was immunoSEQ multiplex PCR. This table holds around 75,000 clones, 89% found once. Study results and limitations: Expanded clones were, on average, more numerous in CD8+ T cells than in CD4+.

The chain couples TRBV19 to TRBJ1-5; weak D call: TRBD1 (6 bases). The clonotype was recovered from an adult with an advanced solid tumor such as melanoma, head and neck, liver or kidney cancer. The sample was CD4+ or CD8+ T cells sorted from blood, taken in a trial of the OX40 agonist ivuxolimab. CDR3 sequence (DNA): TGTGCCAGTAGTGTAACAGGGTCGGGCAATCAGCCCCAGCATTTT. It encodes CASSVTGSGNQPQHF.